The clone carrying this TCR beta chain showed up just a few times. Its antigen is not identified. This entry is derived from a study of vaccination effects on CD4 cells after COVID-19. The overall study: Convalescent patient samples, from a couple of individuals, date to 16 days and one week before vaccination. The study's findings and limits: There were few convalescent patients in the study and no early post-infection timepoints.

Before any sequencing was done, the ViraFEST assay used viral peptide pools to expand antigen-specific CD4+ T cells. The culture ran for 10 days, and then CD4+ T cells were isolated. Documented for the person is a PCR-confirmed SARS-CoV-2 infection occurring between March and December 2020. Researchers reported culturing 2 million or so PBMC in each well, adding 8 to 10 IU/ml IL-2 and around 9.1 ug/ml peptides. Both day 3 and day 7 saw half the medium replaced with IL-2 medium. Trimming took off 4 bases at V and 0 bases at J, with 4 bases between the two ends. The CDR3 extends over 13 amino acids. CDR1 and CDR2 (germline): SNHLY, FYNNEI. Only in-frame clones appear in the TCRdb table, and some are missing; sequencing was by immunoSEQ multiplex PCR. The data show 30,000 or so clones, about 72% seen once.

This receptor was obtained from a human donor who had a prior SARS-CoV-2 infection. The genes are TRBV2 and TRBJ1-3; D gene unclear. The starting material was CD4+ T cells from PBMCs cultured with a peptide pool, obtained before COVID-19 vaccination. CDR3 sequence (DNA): TGTGCCAGCAGTGTGGACTCTGGAAACACCATATATTTT. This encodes CASSVDSGNTIYF.